The clone carrying this T cell receptor beta chain is a singleton in its sample. Germline lookup yields CDR1 SGHAT and CDR2 FQNNGV. The V end lost 5 bases, the J end lost 4 bases, and 11 bases lay between the germline ends. This CDR3 has 13 amino acids. The source of the sample is a study of OX40 agonist ivuxolimab in advanced cancers. About the research overall: Those enrolled were 70% to 85% male, with a mean age of around 55 years and ages from roughly 20 to 90. Three dose-escalation patients had partial responses: one with hepatocellular carcinoma and two with cutaneous melanoma. Of the participants, approximately 44% had some prior anti-PD-1, anti-PD-L1 or anti-CTLA-4 therapy, which was allowed.

Data came from immunoSEQ multiplex PCR; TCRdb stores just in-frame clones and leaves some out. The table shows 70,000 to 80,000 clones, with roughly three quarters occurring only once. Anyone with autoimmune disease history or systemic immunosuppression was excluded. This clonotype was sampled from an adult with an advanced solid tumor such as melanoma, head and neck, liver or kidney cancer. V gene TRBV11-2 combines with J gene TRBJ1-2; D is possibly TRBD1 (5 bases). The starting material was CD4+ or CD8+ T cells sorted from blood, obtained in a trial of the OX40 agonist ivuxolimab. DNA for the CDR3: TGTGCCAGCAGCGATCAGGGAAGCTATGGCTACACCTTC. Translating it yields CASSDQGSYGYTF.